The 27 T cell receptor beta chains in this list originate from one sample, sequenced in a study of early T cells in non-severe SARS-CoV-2 infection. MiXCR, applied by TCRdb to the 5' RACE reads, yields one record per CDR3 protein. The table records tens of thousands of distinct CDR3 sequences, roughly 6% of them present only once. The input for sequencing was whole blood, taken at baseline. The receptors here all came from an adult who was a healthcare worker with PCR-confirmed SARS-CoV-2 infection or an uninfected control (not recorded which).

Ten or more counts support this clonotype. J is TRBJ2-7 and V is TRBV7-6, with a tentative D call TRBD2 (5 bases). The V and J ends lost 5 bases and 1 base respectively, with 9 bases between them. Germline values: CDR1 SGHVS, CDR2 FNYEAQ. CDR3 size: 13 residues. The CDR3 spells CASSRRGSYEQYF. CDR3 in DNA: TGTGCCAGCAGCCGCCGGGGTTCCTACGAGCAGTACTTC. Full variable domain (rest looked up from reference TRBV7-6 and TRBJ2-7): GAGVSQSPRYKVTKRGQDVALRCDPISGHVSLYWYRQALGQGPEFLTYFNYEAQQDKSGLPNDRFSAERPEGSISTLTIQRTEQRDSAMYRCASSRRGSYEQYFGPGTRLTVT.

This clonotype was counted between two and nine times. V is TRBV6-6 and J is TRBJ2-7; D call uncertain. Germline loops: CDR1 MNHNY, CDR2 SVGAGI (reference sequence). CDR3 length: 14 residues. V was cut by 0 bases and J by 3 bases, with 9 bases left in between. DNA of the CDR3: TGTGCCAGCAGTTACTCAGGCAACTACTACGAGCAGTACTTC. The encoded protein is CASSYSGNYYEQYF.

There are a few counts of this clonotype. The chain combines TRBV29-1 with TRBJ1-2; D may be TRBD1 (5 bases). The V gene lost 8 bases and the J gene lost 3 bases, with 16 bases spanning the gap. The CDR3 is made up of 13 amino acids. Germline CDR1 is SQVTM and CDR2 is ANQGSEA. The CDR3 loop reads CSFSRGTYYGYTF. CDR3 coding DNA: TGCAGCTTCTCAAGGGGAACTTACTATGGCTACACCTTC. The full variable domain, completed using reference TRBV29-1 and TRBJ1-2, is SAVISQKPSRDICQRGTSLTIQCQVDSQVTMMFWYRQQPGQSLTLIATANQGSEATYESGFVIDKFPISRPNLTFSTLTVSNMSPEDSSIYLCSFSRGTYYGYTFGSGTRLTVV.

This clonotype was detected many times. The rearrangement uses TRBV5-4 and TRBJ1-1; D is unclear. This CDR3 is built from 12 residues. The V gene lost 6 bases and the J gene lost 3 bases, with 9 bases spanning the gap. The germline gives CDR1 SGHNT, CDR2 YYREEE (reference sequence). As DNA, the CDR3 is TGTGCCAGCAAAGGGATAGACACTGAAGCTTTCTTT. Translated, it gives CASKGIDTEAFF.

In its sample, this clonotype was seen many times. This rearrangement joins TRBV11-2 to TRBJ2-5; 13 bases align to TRBD2. This CDR3 contains 16 residues. The V gene end was trimmed by 3 bases and the J gene end by 3 bases; junction bases not matched to a gene: 4. Germline V lookup: CDR1 SGHAT, CDR2 FQNNGV. CDR3 region: CASSFVTSGGEETQYF. CDR3 in DNA: TGTGCCAGCAGCTTCGTTACTAGCGGGGGGGAAGAGACCCAGTACTTC.

On this clonotype: Possible read error: a much larger clone is one base away. This rearrangement joins TRBV7-2 to TRBJ2-3; either TRBD1 or TRBD2 may fit D (6 bases each). The germline V gene has CDR1 SGHTA and CDR2 FQGNSA. The length of the CDR3 is 16 residues. The CDR3 region is CDSSLDAGDFTDTQYF. DNA for the CDR3: TGTGACAGCAGCTTAGATGCAGGGGACTTCACAGATACGCAGTATTTT.

This clonotype was found many times. The chain carries TRBV5-1 and TRBJ2-1; TRBD2 agrees at 12 bases. J gave up 10 bases and V 6 bases, and 5 bases lay outside the gene matches. The CDR3 runs 13 residues. Germline CDR1 and CDR2: SGHRS and YFSETQ. This chain's CDR3 is CASTLAGGREQFF. CDR3 in DNA: TGCGCCAGCACACTAGCGGGAGGTCGGGAGCAGTTCTTC. Drawing the rest from reference TRBV5-1 and TRBJ2-1, the complete variable domain is KAGVTQTPRYLIKTRGQQVTLSCSPISGHRSVSWYQQTPGQGLQFLFEYFSETQRNKGNFPGRFSGRQFSNSRSEMNVSTLELGDSALYLCASTLAGGREQFFGPGTRLTVL.

Ten or more counts support this clonotype. The V gene is TRBV6-1, the J gene TRBJ1-1; D is unclear. Per the germline V gene, CDR1 is MNHNS and CDR2 is SASEGT. The CDR3 is 14 amino acids. V was clipped by 3 bases and J by 3 bases, with 11 bases between them. The CDR3 nucleotides read TGTGCCAGCAGTGATTCCTGGGTCTACACTGAAGCTTTCTTT. This encodes CASSDSWVYTEAFF.

This clonotype was observed at least ten times. The chain joins TRBV11-2 to TRBJ1-2; D is unresolved. Trimming took 4 bases from V and 7 from J, leaving 13 bases between them. The CDR3 length is 13 residues. Germline V lookup: CDR1 SGHAT, CDR2 FQNNGV. The CDR3: CASSSSREIGYTF. CDR3 bases: TGTGCCAGCAGCTCATCCCGGGAGATTGGCTACACCTTC.

This clonotype was seen more than once but under ten times. J is TRBJ2-2 and V is TRBV5-6; TRBD2 matches at 9 bases. The trim removed 2 bases at V and 2 bases at J, leaving 4 bases unmatched. CDR3 length equals 16 residues. Germline V CDR1 and CDR2: SGHDT, YYEEEE. The chain's CDR3 is CASSFTSGPNTGELFF. Here the CDR3 DNA reads TGTGCCAGCAGCTTTACTAGCGGGCCAAACACCGGGGAGCTGTTTTTT.

This clonotype was recorded many times. This chain links TRBV5-1 with TRBJ1-2, with unresolved D. The V and J ends lost 7 bases and 4 bases respectively, with 17 bases between them. Germline V lookup: CDR1 SGHRS, CDR2 YFSETQ. The CDR3 is 14 residues long. The CDR3 DNA sequence: TGCGCCAGCGAATACCGAAGTTTCGTCTATGGCTACACCTTC. It codes for CASEYRSFVYGYTF.

This clonotype was counted at least ten times. This sequence joins TRBV6-6 and TRBJ1-6, with a weak D call TRBD1 (5 bases). V dropped 2 bases and J dropped 5 bases, with 13 bases sitting between them. Germline V lookup: CDR1 MNHNY, CDR2 SVGAGI (reference sequence). The CDR3 is made up of 16 amino acids. The CDR3 sequence: CASSYPLGGNNSPLHF. In DNA form, the CDR3 reads TGTGCCAGCAGTTACCCCCTGGGGGGGAATAATTCACCCCTCCACTTT.

This clonotype showed up many times. The chain is built from TRBV12-3 or TRBV12-4 and TRBJ1-2, with no clear D. V gave up 5 bases and J gave up 11 bases, with 18 bases separating them. This CDR3 has 13 residues. The CDR3 reads CASSNSPPLRYTF. The CDR3 DNA reads TGTGCCAGCAGTAACAGTCCCCCCCTTAGGTACACCTTC.

This clonotype was recorded many times. The chain uses TRBV11-2 and TRBJ2-7; either TRBD1 or TRBD2 may fit D (8 bases each). CDR1 SGHAT and CDR2 FQNNGV come from the germline V gene. The CDR3 runs to 16 residues. V dropped 5 bases and J dropped 2 bases, with 19 bases sitting between them. CDR3 in amino acids: CASSLRGAGGTYEQYF. The CDR3 DNA is TGTGCCAGCAGCCTGCGGGGGGCAGGGGGCACCTACGAGCAGTACTTC.

The table lists this clonotype with many counts. Written as DNA, the CDR3 is TGTGCCAGCAGTGAAAGACTAGCGGGGCGGAGCACAGATACGCAGTATTTT. Residues: CASSERLAGRSTDTQYF. The V call is TRBV6-6, the J call TRBJ2-3; the match to TRBD2 covers 11 bases. This CDR3 contains 17 residues. Germline lookup yields CDR1 MNHNY and CDR2 SVGAGI (reference sequence). Losses at the gene ends were 5 bases for V and 0 bases for J; bases not matched to a gene: 7.

This clonotype has ten or more counts. V is TRBV7-9 and J is TRBJ2-1; D is perhaps TRBD2 (6 bases). Trimming pared 5 bases from V and 4 bases from J, leaving 15 bases between. Germline assignment: CDR1 SEHNR and CDR2 FQNEAQ (reference sequence). The length of the CDR3 is 15 residues. The CDR3 region has the DNA TGTGCCAGCAGCCCGCGAGTAGCGGCTTACAATGAGCAGTTCTTC. Translated, it gives CASSPRVAAYNEQFF.

This clonotype was observed a handful of times. V gene TRBV11-2 combines with J gene TRBJ1-2; possible D gene TRBD1, 5 bases. The germline gives CDR1 SGHAT, CDR2 FQNNGV. The CDR3 is 16 amino acids. Trimming removed 4 bases from V and 4 bases from J, with 19 bases in between. The CDR3 DNA is TGTGCCAGCAGCTCCCTCATGGGGAGGGACGGCTATGGCTACACCTTC. Amino acids: CASSSLMGRDGYGYTF.

This clonotype was recorded many times. The chain links TRBV10-3 to TRBJ1-6; 7 bases are shared with TRBD1. This CDR3 contains 14 residues. Germline V gene data show CDR1 as ENHRY and CDR2 as SYGVKD. V lost 7 bases to trimming and J lost 5 bases; unmatched junction nucleotides: 5. CDR3 in amino acids: CAITAGTDNSPLHF. The DNA of the CDR3 is TGTGCCATCACCGCCGGGACAGATAATTCACCCCTCCACTTT.

Many counts were recorded for this clonotype. The chain is built from TRBV5-5 and TRBJ2-5; D gene uncertain. The CDR3 covers 15 residues. The germline CDR1 and CDR2 sequences are SGHKS and YYEKEE (reference sequence). The V end lost 0 bases, the J end lost 0 bases, and 9 bases lay between the germline ends. CDR3 DNA: TGTGCCAGCAGCTTGGCCCCGTCAGACCAAGAGACCCAGTACTTC. This codes for CASSLAPSDQETQYF.

This clonotype was counted ten times or more. This sequence joins TRBV12-3 or TRBV12-4 and TRBJ2-1; 7 bases agree with TRBD2. The CDR3 extends over 13 amino acids. Trimming cost V 5 bases and J 10 bases; bases outside gene matches: 8. CDR3 nucleotide sequence: TGTGCCAGCAGTCGGGACTACCCGGGGGAGCAGTTCTTC. Translating it yields CASSRDYPGEQFF.

The sample holds many counts of this clonotype. Germline and junction disagree at one end, which may indicate a read error. The V gene is TRBV12-3 or TRBV12-4, the J gene TRBJ2-2; weak D call: TRBD1 (5 bases). This CDR3 has 15 residues. The CDR3 protein is CASSFDSKNAGELFF. CDR3 in DNA: TGTGCCAGCAGTTTCGACAGCAAGAACGCCGGGGAGCTGTTTTTT.

There are many counts of this clonotype. The chain links TRBV15 to TRBJ2-3; 7 positions match TRBD1. The germline V gene encodes CDR1 LNHNV and CDR2 YYDKDF (reference sequence). The CDR3 runs 13 residues. V shed 2 bases and J 4 bases; nucleotides not matched to a gene: 0. CDR3 sequence: CATSRQGADTQYF. CDR3 DNA: TGTGCCACCAGCAGACAGGGGGCAGATACGCAGTATTTT.

This clonotype has a count of ten or more. CDR3 in amino acids: CASSLRTISYEQYF. For the CDR3, the DNA is TGTGCCAGCAGCTTAAGGACTATCTCCTACGAGCAGTACTTC. This chain joins TRBV7-9 and TRBJ2-7; perhaps TRBD2 as D (6 bases). This CDR3 spans 14 amino acids. Germline V gene sequence: CDR1 SEHNR, CDR2 FQNEAQ (reference sequence). V was cut by 2 bases and J by 0 bases, with 8 bases left in between.

In this sample, this clonotype turned up many times. This chain joins TRBV11-1 and TRBJ2-7, with a possible D match to TRBD2 (6 bases). CDR3 length equals 15 residues. CDR1 is SGHAT, CDR2 FQDESV, per germline (reference sequence). Trimming shortened V by 1 base and J by 1 base, and 11 bases separated the two germline ends. The chain's CDR3 is CASSLDAGSSYEQYF. The CDR3 DNA reads as TGTGCCAGCAGCTTAGATGCCGGGAGTTCCTACGAGCAGTACTTC.

This clonotype was detected many times. The genes are TRBV29-1 and TRBJ2-3, with TRBD2 matching over 8 bases. CDR1 and CDR2 (germline): SQVTM, ANQGSEA. Trimming cost V 7 bases and J 4 bases; bases outside gene matches: 13. CDR3 length: 15 residues. The CDR3 protein is CSAEVSGTLADTQYF. Here the CDR3 DNA reads TGCAGCGCCGAAGTTAGCGGGACTTTGGCAGATACGCAGTATTTT.

This clonotype was seen only a few times. The chain uses TRBV29-1 and TRBJ2-1, with 11 positions matching TRBD2. The CDR3 is made up of 17 amino acids. Germline V gene lookup returns CDR1 SQVTM and CDR2 ANQGSEA. V was clipped by 3 bases and J by 2 bases; unmatched bases: 9. The CDR3 coding sequence is TGCAGCGTTGAGGGGGATCCGGGACTAGCGGCCTACAATGAGCAGTTCTTC. Translation gives CSVEGDPGLAAYNEQFF.

This clonotype showed up many times. The chain combines TRBV6-6 with TRBJ1-5; D is uncertain. Germline V gene sequence: CDR1 MNHNY, CDR2 SVGAGI (reference sequence). Trimming pared 11 bases from V and 1 base from J, leaving 12 bases between. The CDR3 is made up of 13 amino acids. CDR3 amino acids: CAAGTDSNQPQHF. The CDR3 DNA reads as TGTGCCGCAGGAACGGACAGCAATCAGCCCCAGCATTTT.